The present entry profiles one T cell receptor beta chain with its context. TCRdb's copy holds only in-frame clones and misses some; the assay was immunoSEQ multiplex PCR. The table has under 250,000 clones, roughly 85% seen once. This entry comes from a study of blood T cell repertoires in COVID-19. Trimming left V 0 bases short and J 4 bases short, with 16 bases between. The CDR3 is made up of 17 amino acids. Germline V CDR1 and CDR2: LGHDT, YNNKEL (reference sequence). The chain uses TRBV3-1 (or the pseudogene TRBV3-2) and TRBJ2-1; D might be TRBD2 (7 bases). The clonotype was recovered from a woman aged 40 to 55 who had been exposed to COVID-19. Sequencing was done on a sample of PBMCs or T cells enriched from blood (not recorded which). The DNA of the CDR3 is TGTGCCAGCAGCCAAGATTGTCGGGGGGCGGGATACAATGAGCAGTTCTTC. Protein: CASSQDCRGAGYNEQFF.